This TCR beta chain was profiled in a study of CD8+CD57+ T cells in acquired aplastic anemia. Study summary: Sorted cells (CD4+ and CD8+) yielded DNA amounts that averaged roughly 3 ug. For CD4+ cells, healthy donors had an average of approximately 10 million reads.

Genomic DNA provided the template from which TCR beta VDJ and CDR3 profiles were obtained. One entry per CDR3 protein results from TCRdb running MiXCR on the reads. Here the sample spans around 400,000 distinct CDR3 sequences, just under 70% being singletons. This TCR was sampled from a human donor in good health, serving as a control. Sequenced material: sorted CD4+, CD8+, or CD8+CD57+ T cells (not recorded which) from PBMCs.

The chain's CDR3 is CSVEDPNTGTGDNEQFF. The DNA for the CDR3 is TGCAGCGTTGAAGACCCTAACACCGGGACAGGGGACAATGAGCAGTTCTTC. The chain recombines TRBV29-1 with TRBJ2-1; 10 bases align to TRBD1. The CDR3 has 17 residues. J was trimmed by 5 bases and V by 0 bases; bases with no gene match: 10. The V gene's germline CDR1 is SQVTM and CDR2 ANQGSEA.